This T cell receptor (beta chain) appears in the sequencing data of a study of blood T cell repertoires in COVID-19. Study in general: There were acute and convalescent COVID-19 samples, and they came from the United States, Italy and Spain. T cells, B-cell-depleted T cells, or PBMCs provided the cDNA or gDNA that served as material.

The germline CDR1 and CDR2 sequences are MNHEY and SVGAGI. This CDR3 spans 14 amino acids. Trimming stripped 6 bases from V and 7 bases from J, with 18 bases between. Authors' methods: Amplification with reference gene primers provided the estimates of nucleated cell counts. Produced via immunoSEQ multiplex PCR; TCRdb's table is partial and in-frame only. That table furnishes V, J and clone size, whereas the DNA furnished D and trimming. The sample shows about 56,000 clones, roughly 87% of them seen only once. The TCR sequence derives from a man in his forties or fifties with active COVID-19. Sample: peripheral blood. The gene calls are TRBV6-5 and TRBJ1-2; D may be TRBD1 (6 bases). CDR3 amino acids: CASSWDITLGGYTF. The DNA of the CDR3 is TGTGCCAGCAGCTGGGACATCACGTTGGGTGGCTACACCTTC.